This T cell receptor (beta chain) was recorded in a study of T cells in Graves' hyperthyroidism and ophthalmopathy. This clonotype was recorded many times. TCR beta CDR3 regions were amplified from RNA transcripts. The study used the HTBI primer set for a first-round RT-PCR of the TCR CDR3. Each CDR3 protein is one row after TCRdb ran MiXCR on the multiplex PCR reads. The table shows some 250,000 distinct CDR3 sequences, with roughly 15% occurring only once. This CDR3 region has 15 residues. V was shortened by 8 bases and J by 7 bases, with 20 bases between the two germline ends. CDR1 is MDHEN, CDR2 SYDVKM, per germline.

The J gene is TRBJ2-2, the V gene TRBV28, with D possibly being TRBD2 (6 bases). What was sequenced was blood. The clonotype originates from a woman aged 40 to 55 with Graves' hyperthyroidism that later progressed to Graves' ophthalmopathy. CDR3 amino acids: CASRLRELRGGELFF. CDR3 in DNA: TGTGCCAGCCGCCTCCGGGAGCTGAGGGGCGGGGAGCTGTTTTTT.